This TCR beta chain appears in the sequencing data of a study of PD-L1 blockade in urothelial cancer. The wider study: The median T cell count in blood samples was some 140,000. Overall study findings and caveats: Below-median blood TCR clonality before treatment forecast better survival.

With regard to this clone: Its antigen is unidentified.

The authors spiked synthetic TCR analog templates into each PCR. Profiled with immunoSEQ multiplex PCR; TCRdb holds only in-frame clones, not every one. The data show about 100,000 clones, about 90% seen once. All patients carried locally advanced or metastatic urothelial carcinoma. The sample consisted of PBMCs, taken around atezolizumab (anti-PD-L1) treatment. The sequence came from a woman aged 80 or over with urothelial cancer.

CDR3 DNA sequence: TGTGCCAGCAGCTTAGGACTAGCGGGAGTCAGCAATGAGCAGTTCTTC. It specifies CASSLGLAGVSNEQFF. This sequence joins TRBV7-8 and TRBJ2-1; 12 bases agree with TRBD2. Trimming removed 1 base from V and 6 bases from J; junction bases left unmatched: 4. CDR1 is SGHVS, CDR2 FQNEAQ, per germline. The CDR3 extends over 16 amino acids.